What follows is one T cell receptor beta chain and its context. What it recognizes is unknown. The sample is drawn from a study of blood T cells in healthy people across ages. General observations from the study: No conclusive comparison of naive versus antigen-experienced cells was possible with unsorted PBMCs.

Alongside a J-beta primer mix, a sample-barcoded 5' primer served in a second PCR lasting about 7 to 11 cycles. Template switching added a 12-random-nucleotide identifier to every cDNA molecule. TCRdb called the 5' RACE reads again in MiXCR, with one record for every CDR3 protein. This repertoire shows some 760,000 distinct CDR3 sequences, around a quarter found once; its top ten account for 9.4%. CDR3 length equals 15 residues. CDR1 and CDR2 (germline): MRHNA, SNTAGT. Another study also made use of these data, one on T cells of mothers and their children.

Sequencing was done on a sample of blood. This receptor was obtained from a boy aged 5 to 17 in good health. V and J are TRBV6-4 and TRBJ2-5, with 10 positions matching TRBD2. The better agreement between TRBJ2-1 and the DNA end casts doubt on the J call. Here the CDR3 DNA reads TGTGCCAGCAGTGACTCAAGCGGGGGGGGCAATGAGCAGTTCTTC. Translation gives CASSDSSGGGNEQFF.